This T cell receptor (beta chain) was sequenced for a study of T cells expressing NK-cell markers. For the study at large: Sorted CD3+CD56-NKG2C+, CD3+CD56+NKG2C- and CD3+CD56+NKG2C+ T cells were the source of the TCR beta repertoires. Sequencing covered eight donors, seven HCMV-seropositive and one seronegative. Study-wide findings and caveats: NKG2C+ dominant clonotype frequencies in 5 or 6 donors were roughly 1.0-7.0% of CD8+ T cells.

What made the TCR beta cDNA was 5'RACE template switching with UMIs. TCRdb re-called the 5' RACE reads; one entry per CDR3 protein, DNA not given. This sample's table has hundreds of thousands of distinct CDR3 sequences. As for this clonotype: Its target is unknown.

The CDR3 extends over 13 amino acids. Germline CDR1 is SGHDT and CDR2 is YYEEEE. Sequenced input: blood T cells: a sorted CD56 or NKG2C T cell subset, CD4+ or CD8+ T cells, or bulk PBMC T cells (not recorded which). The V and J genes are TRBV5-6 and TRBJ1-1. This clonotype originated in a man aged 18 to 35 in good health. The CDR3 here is CASSLLINTEAFF.